The source of this T cell receptor beta chain is a study of patients and donors after allogeneic stem cell transplantation. In this sample, this clonotype turned up a few times. MiXCR, run by TCRdb on the RT-PCR reads, gives a single entry per CDR3 protein. The sample consists of over 400,000 distinct CDR3 sequences, about a sixth of them appearing once. The sample taken for sequencing was blood, either unsorted or a sorted T cell fraction (not recorded which). This clonotype was obtained from a human donor who was either an allogeneic HSCT recipient or a stem cell or donor lymphocyte infusion donor (not recorded which). It is not recorded whose cells these are; they may come from a transplant donor.

The DNA of the CDR3 is TGTGCCAGCTCACTCCCGACAGGGAGAAATTCACCCCTCCACTTT. This sequence encodes CASSLPTGRNSPLHF. The chain links TRBV18 to TRBJ1-6; TRBD1 matches 7 bases. CDR3 size: 15 residues. Germline V lookup: CDR1 KGHSH, CDR2 LQKENI. The ends lost 4 bases at V and 7 bases at J; junction bases unmatched: 7.